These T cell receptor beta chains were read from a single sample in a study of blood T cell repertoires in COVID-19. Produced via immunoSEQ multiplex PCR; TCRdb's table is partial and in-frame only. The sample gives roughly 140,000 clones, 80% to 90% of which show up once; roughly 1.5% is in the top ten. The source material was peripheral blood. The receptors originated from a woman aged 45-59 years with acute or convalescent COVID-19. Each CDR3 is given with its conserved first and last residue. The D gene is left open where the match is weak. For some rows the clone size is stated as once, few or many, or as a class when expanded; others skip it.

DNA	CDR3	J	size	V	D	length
TGTGCCAGCGGCATGGGGGGGTACCAAGAGACCCAGTACTTC	CASGMGGYQETQYF	TRBJ2-5	-	TRBV2	TRBD2	14
TGCAGTGCTAGTGGTATACTAGCGGGAGGGGATGGGGTTTGGTTCTTC	CSASGILAGGDGVWFF	TRBJ2-1	-	TRBV20-1	TRBD2	16
TGCGCCAGCAGCTTATCAGCGGGAGGCGGCACCGGGGAGCTGTTTTTT	CASSLSAGGGTGELFF	TRBJ2-2	once	TRBV5-1	TRBD2	16
TGTGCCATCAGTGATAAGTCCACAGGGGGGAGACCTTACGAGCAGTACTTC	CAISDKSTGGRPYEQYF	TRBJ2-7	-	TRBV10-3	TRBD1	17
TGCGCCAGCAGCTTGGGGACTGATCCCCTCTATAATTCACCCCTCCACTTT	CASSLGTDPLYNSPLHF	TRBJ1-6	-	TRBV5-1	-	17
TGTGCCAGCAGCCTGGGCGCTGCTACCGGGGAGCTGTTTTTT	CASSLGAATGELFF	TRBJ2-2	-	TRBV7-6	-	14
TGTGCCAGCAGTTTATCAGGGACAGCTGGCACTGGCTACACCTTC	CASSLSGTAGTGYTF	TRBJ1-2	-	TRBV27	TRBD1	15
TGTGCCACCAGCCTGACAGGGGCGCTGGGGGAGCTGTTTTTT	CATSLTGALGELFF	TRBJ2-2	-	TRBV24-1	TRBD1	14
TGTGCCAGCAGCTTTTCCGGGGGTGAGGGAGCTAACTATGGCTACACCTTC	CASSFSGGEGANYGYTF	TRBJ1-2	-	TRBV7-9	-	17
TGTGCCAGCAGCGAAGACACGGAAAAACTGTTTTTT	CASSEDTEKLFF	TRBJ1-4	-	TRBV7-9	-	12
TGCGCCAGCAGCTTAAAACTAGCGGGAAGCCAAGAGACCCAGTACTTC	CASSLKLAGSQETQYF	TRBJ2-5	-	TRBV5-1	TRBD2	16
TGTGCCAGCAGCCACACAAAGGGGCTAGCGGACTACGAGCAGTACTTC	CASSHTKGLADYEQYF	TRBJ2-7	once	TRBV5-6	TRBD2	16
TGTGCCAGCAGTGAGACGGGGGGGCGTGACGAGCAGTACTTC	CASSETGGRDEQYF	TRBJ2-7	once	TRBV2	TRBD2	14
TGTGCCAGCAGCTTGGTAGGGCTAGCGGGTTCCTTAGCCAAAAACATTCAGTACTTC	CASSLVGLAGSLAKNIQYF	TRBJ2-4	-	TRBV5-6	TRBD2	19
TGCAGCGTTCGAATGCGGACAGGGGACACCTACGAGCAGTACTTC	CSVRMRTGDTYEQYF	TRBJ2-7	-	TRBV29-1	TRBD1	15
TGTGCCAGCAGCCCCTTTGGAGGGGTCCCCTCCTACGAGCAGTACTTC	CASSPFGGVPSYEQYF	TRBJ2-7	-	TRBV7-3	-	16
TGTGCCAGCTCAGTGAACTTAGGGGCTGGTGGCTACACCTTC	CASSVNLGAGGYTF	TRBJ1-2	-	TRBV6-5	-	14
TGCGCCAGCAGTGGCGGGAGCCCTACCTACGAGCAGTACTTC	CASSGGSPTYEQYF	TRBJ2-7	few	TRBV5-1	TRBD2	14
TGTGCCAGCTCACCCCCCCGAACTTCCTACGAGCAGTACTTC	CASSPPRTSYEQYF	TRBJ2-7	-	TRBV18	-	14
TGTGCCAGCAGCTTAGTGGGCAGGGGTGACTCATCTGGAAACACCATATATTTT	CASSLVGRGDSSGNTIYF	TRBJ1-3	-	TRBV11-3	-	18
TGCGCCAGCAGTGACGGCGGGAGGAACACTGAAGCTTTCTTT	CASSDGGRNTEAFF	TRBJ1-1	-	TRBV10-1	-	14
TGTGCCACCGAGGCGGGGGGGCTGGCGAGGAGCGAGCAGTTCTTC	CATEAGGLARSEQFF	TRBJ2-1	-	TRBV15	TRBD2	15
TGTGCCAGCAGCTTGGCCTTGCTAGCGGGAGGCGGGTCGCGCGATGAGCAGTTCTTC	CASSLALLAGGGSRDEQFF	TRBJ2-1	few	TRBV5-4	TRBD2	19
TGTGCCAGCAGCTCTGGAGGCGTCGGAATCTCTGGAAACACCATATATTTT	CASSSGGVGISGNTIYF	TRBJ1-3	-	TRBV5-5	-	17
TGTGCCAGCAGTTTTGGTCCCGCGGATACGCAGTATTTT	CASSFGPADTQYF	TRBJ2-3	once	TRBV27	-	13
TGTGCCAGCAGACGGACGGACTATATGAACACTGAAGCTTTCTTT	CASRRTDYMNTEAFF	TRBJ1-1	once	TRBV28	-	15
TGTGCCAGCAGCGCGGGACAGGACTACGAGCAGTACTTC	CASSAGQDYEQYF	TRBJ2-7	-	TRBV7-3	TRBD1	13
TGTGCCAGTAGTTGGGGACAGGGTTTTAACACTGAAGCTTTCTTT	CASSWGQGFNTEAFF	TRBJ1-1	-	TRBV19	TRBD1	15
TGTGCCAGCAGCCTGGACAGTTTTTCACCCCTCCACTTT	CASSLDSFSPLHF	TRBJ1-6	-	TRBV28	-	13
TGTGCCAGCAGCTTGGAGACAAATAACTATGGCTACACCTTC	CASSLETNNYGYTF	TRBJ1-2	-	TRBV5-4	-	14
TGTGCCAGTTCGGGAGAAGCTAATGAAAAACTGTTTTTT	CASSGEANEKLFF	TRBJ1-4	few	TRBV19	-	13
TGTGCCAGCAGCTCGACAGGGGGCGAGGGAGAGACCCAGTACTTC	CASSSTGGEGETQYF	TRBJ2-5	-	TRBV7-9	TRBD1	15
TGTGCCAGCTCCTACCTGGGGCAAGTCAATGAGCAGTTCTTC	CASSYLGQVNEQFF	TRBJ2-1	-	TRBV18	-	14
TGTGCCAGCAGTTACGACCCCTCGCAGGATTTTAGAGGCTACACCTTC	CASSYDPSQDFRGYTF	TRBJ1-2	once	TRBV6-5	-	16
TGTGCCAGCAGTTTATCGGGGGGGGGCAATCAGCCCCAGCATTTT	CASSLSGGGNQPQHF	TRBJ1-5	once	TRBV27	-	15
TGTGCCAGCCGGGACAACAATGAGCAGTTCTTC	CASRDNNEQFF	TRBJ2-1	-	TRBV6-5	-	11
TGTGCCAGCAGCCCAGTGAGCGGGACCTCCTACGAGCAGTACTTC	CASSPVSGTSYEQYF	TRBJ2-7	-	TRBV6-2/TRBV6-3	TRBD2	15
TGTGCCAGCAGCCAAGAGGGGGGGTCAGATACGCAGTATTTT	CASSQEGGSDTQYF	TRBJ2-3	-	TRBV4-2	TRBD2	14
TGCGCCAGCAGCTTGGGACATGCCAATAATTCACCCCTCCACTTT	CASSLGHANNSPLHF	TRBJ1-6	-	TRBV5-1	-	15
TGTGCCAGCAGTAGGACATTTGGCTACACCTTC	CASSRTFGYTF	TRBJ1-2	-	TRBV6-5	-	11